This T cell receptor (beta chain) stems from a study of monozygotic twins with cystic fibrosis. Assay used: immunoSEQ multiplex PCR; TCRdb lists only in-frame clones, some missing. The sample lists some 33,000 clones, about 90% occurring once. Points from the study as a whole: Monozygotic CF twins shared more identical nucleotide clonotypes than unrelated patients. The repertoire was suggested to be naive-dominated, clonality median around 0.0095.

This CDR3 contains 15 residues. CDR1 is MNHEY and CDR2 is SVGAGI in the germline V gene. The trim removed 0 bases at V and 6 bases at J, leaving 4 bases unmatched. About this clone itself: Its antigen is as yet unknown.

The chain couples TRBV6-5 to TRBJ1-2; 10 bases are shared with TRBD1. The sample comprised blood. The sequence was collected from a boy between 2 and 10 years old with cystic fibrosis. The CDR3 loop is CASSYSGQGGNGYTF. CDR3 DNA: TGTGCCAGCAGTTACTCAGGACAGGGGGGAAATGGCTACACCTTC.